The rows below give T cell receptor beta chains drawn from one sample of a study of shared clonotypes between healthy human individuals. Only in-frame clones appear in the TCRdb table, and some are missing; sequencing was by immunoSEQ multiplex PCR. The repertoire holds about 2,200,000 clones, approximately 94% seen once, with 1.7% in the top ten. The sequenced material came from naive CD8+ T cells from PBMCs. These TCRs come from a man aged 18 to 35 in good health. Some clones in this sample may be carry-over from other donors' samples. The CDR3 runs from the conserved cysteine through the conserved F or W. The order of the fields is clone size, J gene, D gene, V gene, CDR3 DNA, CDR3 protein. A D gene is named only where the DNA matches it firmly. Clone size, where shown, is once, few, many, or a class for clones that have expanded.

>-|TRBJ2-7|-|TRBV27
TGTGCCAGCAGTCCGTCTGGCTACGAGCAGTACTTC
CASSPSGYEQYF
>-|TRBJ2-2|-|TRBV5-1
TGCGCCAGCAGCTTGGGCGGGACCGGGGAGCTGTTTTTT
CASSLGGTGELFF
>once|TRBJ1-2|TRBD1|TRBV10-2
TGCGCCAGCTCTTCCGGGACAGGGCGTTCTAACTATGGCTACACCTTC
CASSSGTGRSNYGYTF
>-|TRBJ2-7|-|TRBV5-1
TGCGCCAGCAGCTTGGTCAGGGGCGACGAGCAGTACTTC
CASSLVRGDEQYF
>-|TRBJ2-1|TRBD2|TRBV7-8
TGTGCCAGCAGCTTCATGACTAGCTTTGGGGCGGGTGAGCAGTTCTTC
CASSFMTSFGAGEQFF
>-|TRBJ2-3|TRBD1|TRBV28
TGTGCCAGCAGAACGGACAGGGGAACAGATACGCAGTATTTT
CASRTDRGTDTQYF
>-|TRBJ2-7|TRBD1|TRBV6-5
TGTGCCAGCAGTTACGGACAGGGGCCTTACGAGCAGTACTTC
CASSYGQGPYEQYF
>-|TRBJ2-7|-|TRBV5-8
TGTGCCAGCAGCCGCAGGGGATCCTACGAGCAGTACTTC
CASSRRGSYEQYF
>-|TRBJ1-4|-|TRBV25-1
TGTGCCAGTCGGGGTCTTGCTAATGAAAAACTGTTTTTT
CASRGLANEKLFF
>once|TRBJ2-7|-|TRBV2
TGTGCCAGCAGTGCTGGGGGATTCGGCTACGAGCAGTACTTC
CASSAGGFGYEQYF
>-|TRBJ2-5|-|TRBV21-1
TGTGCCAGCAACTCCAATGGTCTCCCCCAAGAGACCCAGTACTTC
CASNSNGLPQETQYF
>-|TRBJ2-1|-|TRBV7-6
TGTGCCAGTGGCGAAAGCTCCTACAATGAGCAGTTCTTC
CASGESSYNEQFF
>-|TRBJ2-1|TRBD2|TRBV28
TGTGCCAGCAGGAGGGTGGGGACTAGTCGTTGGGAGCAGTTCTTC
CASRRVGTSRWEQFF
>-|TRBJ2-1|TRBD1|TRBV7-3
TGTGCCAGCAGCTTCGCAGGGGGCCCCTACAATGAGCAGTTCTTC
CASSFAGGPYNEQFF
>-|TRBJ2-3|-|TRBV11-1
TGTGCCAGCAGTCGCATCAATGAAGTTACGCAGTATTTT
CASSRINEVTQYF
>-|TRBJ2-7|TRBD2|TRBV28
TGTGCCAGCAGCTCTAGGACTAGCGGGAGGGCCTACGAGCAGTACTTC
CASSSRTSGRAYEQYF
>-|TRBJ2-5|TRBD2|TRBV2
TGTGCCAAAACGTCCCTAGCGGGAGGGGGAGAGACCCAGTACTTC
CAKTSLAGGGETQYF